These 5 T cell receptor beta chains were sequenced from one sample in a study of shared clonotypes between healthy human individuals. TCRdb's copy holds only in-frame clones and misses some; the assay was immunoSEQ multiplex PCR. The data contain fewer than 850,000 clones, 96% of them singletons. The naive CD8 subset, CD45RO-negative cells positively selected for CCR7, excluded terminally differentiated effector memory CD45RA+ cells. The specimen was naive CD8+ T cells sorted from blood. These receptors all stem from a man aged 30 to 39 in good health.

DNA for the CDR3: TGTGCCAGCAACTCAGGGGGGGCGAACACTGAAGCTTTCTTT. It specifies CASNSGGANTEAFF. V and J are TRBV11-2 and TRBJ1-1; TRBD1 aligns across 7 bases. This CDR3 is built from 14 residues. CDR1 is SGHAT, CDR2 FQNNGV, per germline. V shed 7 bases, J shed 1 base, and the junction held 6 bases outside the gene matches.

V is TRBV29-1 and J is TRBJ2-7; possibly TRBD1 for D (6 bases). Trimming left V 6 bases short and J 5 bases short, with 17 bases between. The CDR3 is made up of 13 amino acids. Germline CDR1 SQVTM, CDR2 ANQGSEA. CDR3 amino acids: CSVIMAGVHEQYF. The CDR3 DNA reads TGCAGCGTCATCATGGCAGGGGTCCACGAGCAGTACTTC.

V and J are TRBV4-1 and TRBJ2-2; 9 nucleotides match TRBD1. V gave up 0 bases and J gave up 5 bases; unmatched junction bases: 7. The germline V gene encodes CDR1 MGHRA and CDR2 YSYEKL. This CDR3 contains 17 residues. DNA for the CDR3: TGCGCCAGCAGCCAAGAGTCCCTACAGGGGGCTACCGGGGAGCTGTTTTTT. Encoded protein: CASSQESLQGATGELFF.

A note on this clone: The sample contains more than one DNA sequence encoding this CDR3. This chain links TRBV4-3 with TRBJ2-1; D might be TRBD1 (7 bases). Germline V gene data show CDR1 as LGHNA and CDR2 as YSLEER. There are 16 residues in the CDR3. V was shortened by 0 bases and J by 4 bases, with 13 bases between the two germline ends. The DNA of the CDR3 is TGCGCCAGCAGCCAAGATTCGGCAGGGGGGTACAATGAGCAGTTCTTC. This codes for CASSQDSAGGYNEQFF.

The chain joins TRBV7-2 to TRBJ2-1; 14 bases are shared with TRBD2. This CDR3 has 17 residues. J lost 2 bases, V lost 0 bases, and 0 bases had no gene match. The germline CDR1 and CDR2 sequences are SGHTA and FQGNSA. CDR3 protein: CASSLAGLAGAYNEQFF. The CDR3 DNA is TGTGCCAGCAGCTTAGCGGGACTAGCGGGGGCCTACAATGAGCAGTTCTTC.